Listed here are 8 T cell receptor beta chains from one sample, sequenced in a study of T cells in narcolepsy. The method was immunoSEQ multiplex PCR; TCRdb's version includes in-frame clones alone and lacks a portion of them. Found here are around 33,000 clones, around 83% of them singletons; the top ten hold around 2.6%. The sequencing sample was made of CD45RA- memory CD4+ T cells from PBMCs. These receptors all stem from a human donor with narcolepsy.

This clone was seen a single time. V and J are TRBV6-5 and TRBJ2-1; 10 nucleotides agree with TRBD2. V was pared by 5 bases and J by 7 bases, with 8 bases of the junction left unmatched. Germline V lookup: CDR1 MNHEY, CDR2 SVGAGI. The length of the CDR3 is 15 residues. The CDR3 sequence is CASSLLAGERNEQFF. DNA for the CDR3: TGTGCCAGCAGTCTTCTAGCGGGGGAAAGGAATGAGCAGTTCTTC.

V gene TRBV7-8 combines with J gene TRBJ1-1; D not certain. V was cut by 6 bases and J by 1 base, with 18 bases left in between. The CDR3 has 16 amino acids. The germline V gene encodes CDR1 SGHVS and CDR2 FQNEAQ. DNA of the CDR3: TGTGCCAGCAGTCGCCTCCGGGAGGGTCGGAACACTGAAGCTTTCTTT. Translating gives CASSRLREGRNTEAFF. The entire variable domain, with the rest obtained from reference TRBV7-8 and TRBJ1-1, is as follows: GAGVSQSPRYKVAKRGQDVALRCDPISGHVSLFWYQQALGQGPEFLTYFQNEAQLDKSGLPSDRFFAERPEGSVSTLKIQRTQQEDSAVYLCASSRLREGRNTEAFFGQGTRLTVV.

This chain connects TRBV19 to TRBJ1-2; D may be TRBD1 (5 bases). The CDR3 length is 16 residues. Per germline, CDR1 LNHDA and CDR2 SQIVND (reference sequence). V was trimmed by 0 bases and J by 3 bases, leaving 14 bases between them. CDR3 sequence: CASSIDRGMGHYGYTF. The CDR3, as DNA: TGTGCCAGTAGTATAGATCGCGGGATGGGGCACTATGGCTACACCTTC.

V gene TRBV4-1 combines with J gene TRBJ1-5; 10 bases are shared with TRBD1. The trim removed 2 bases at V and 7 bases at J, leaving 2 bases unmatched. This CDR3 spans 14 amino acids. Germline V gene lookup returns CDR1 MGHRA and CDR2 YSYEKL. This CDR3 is CASSQRDRGQPQHF. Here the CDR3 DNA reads TGCGCCAGCAGCCAACGGGACAGGGGCCAGCCCCAGCATTTT.

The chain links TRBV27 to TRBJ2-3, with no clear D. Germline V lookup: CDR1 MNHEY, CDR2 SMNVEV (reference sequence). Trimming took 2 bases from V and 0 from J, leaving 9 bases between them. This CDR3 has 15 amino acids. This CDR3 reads CASSLTWGSTDTQYF. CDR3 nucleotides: TGTGCCAGCAGTTTAACTTGGGGAAGCACAGATACGCAGTATTTT.

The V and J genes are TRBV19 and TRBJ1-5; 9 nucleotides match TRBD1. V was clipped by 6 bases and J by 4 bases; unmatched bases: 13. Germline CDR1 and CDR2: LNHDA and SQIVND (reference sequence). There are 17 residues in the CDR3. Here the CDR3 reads CASSPLPGQGPNQPQHF. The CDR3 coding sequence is TGTGCCAGTAGCCCCCTTCCGGGACAGGGTCCGAATCAGCCCCAGCATTTT. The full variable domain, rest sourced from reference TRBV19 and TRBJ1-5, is DGGITQSPKYLFRKEGQNVTLSCEQNLNHDAMYWYRQDPGQGLRLIYYSQIVNDFQKGDIAEGYSVSREKKESFPLTVTSAQKNPTAFYLCASSPLPGQGPNQPQHFGDGTRLSIL.

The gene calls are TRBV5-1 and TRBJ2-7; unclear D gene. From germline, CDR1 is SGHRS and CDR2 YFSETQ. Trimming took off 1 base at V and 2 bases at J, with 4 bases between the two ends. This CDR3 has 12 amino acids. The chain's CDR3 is CASSLSTYEQYF. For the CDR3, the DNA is TGCGCCAGCAGCTTGAGTACCTACGAGCAGTACTTC.

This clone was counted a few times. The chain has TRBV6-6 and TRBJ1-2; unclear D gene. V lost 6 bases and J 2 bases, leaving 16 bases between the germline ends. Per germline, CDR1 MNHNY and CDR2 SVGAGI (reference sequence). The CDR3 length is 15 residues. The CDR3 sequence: CASSLKGSTNYGYTF. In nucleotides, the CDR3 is TGTGCCAGCAGCCTCAAGGGCTCCACGAACTATGGCTACACCTTC.